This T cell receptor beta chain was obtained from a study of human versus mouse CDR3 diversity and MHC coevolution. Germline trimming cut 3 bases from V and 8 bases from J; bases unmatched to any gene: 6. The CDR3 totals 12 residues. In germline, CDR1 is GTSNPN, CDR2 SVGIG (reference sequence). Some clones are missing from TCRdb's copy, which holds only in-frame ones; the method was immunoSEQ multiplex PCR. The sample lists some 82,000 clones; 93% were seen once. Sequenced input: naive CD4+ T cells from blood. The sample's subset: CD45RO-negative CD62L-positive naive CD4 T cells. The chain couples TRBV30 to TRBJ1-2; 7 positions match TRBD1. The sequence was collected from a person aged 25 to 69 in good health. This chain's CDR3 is CAWRPTGHGYTF. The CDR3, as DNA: TGTGCCTGGAGACCGACAGGGCACGGCTACACCTTC.